The entry below gives a single TCR beta chain sequence along with its context. An end of the junction differs from the germline gene, which may be a read error. The sample belongs to a study of blood T cell repertoires in COVID-19. As for the study in general: COVID-19 samples collected from the United States, Italy and Spain covered acute and convalescent phases. PBMCs, B-cell-depleted T cells, or T cells were the source of the cDNA or gDNA that made up the material.

Germline V lookup: CDR1 MNHEY, CDR2 SVGEGT. The CDR3 spans 16 residues. Enrolment of Seattle patients took place during active infection, and they were followed longitudinally. Original processing methods: Using reference gene primer amplification, nucleated cell counts were estimated. The assay was immunoSEQ multiplex PCR, and TCRdb's table has in-frame clones only and misses some. Clone size and V and J calls were adopted from that table, with D and trimming inferred from the DNA. In the table there are around 140,000 clones, roughly nine tenths of which are singletons. The rearrangement uses TRBV6-2 or TRBV6-3 and TRBJ2-7; 13 nucleotides line up with TRBD2. The sequenced sample was peripheral blood. This TCR was sampled from a man between 18 and 29 years old with COVID-19, enrolled during active disease. The CDR3 reads CASSKGLAGVSHEQYF. The CDR3 nucleotides are TGTGCCAGCAGCAAAGGACTAGCGGGAGTCTCCCACGAGCAGTACTTC.